The present entry profiles one T cell receptor beta chain with its context. The data originate from a study of blood T cell repertoires in COVID-19. Study at large: Samples came from the United States, Italy and Spain, spanning acute and convalescent COVID-19. PBMCs, B-cell-depleted T cells, or T cells provided the cDNA or gDNA that made up the material.

Germline CDR1 SGHDT, CDR2 YYEEEE. This CDR3 comprises 15 residues. Trimming shortened V by 3 bases and J by 3 bases, and 16 bases separated the two germline ends. How the authors handled the data: Scientists estimated how many nucleated cells there were by amplifying reference gene primers. The repertoire was sequenced with immunoSEQ multiplex PCR; TCRdb's copy has only in-frame clones and lacks some. V, J and clone size are those of that table, while D and trimming were read from the DNA. Of nearly 200,000 clones listed, 80% to 90% are singletons. This receptor was taken from a woman in her 70s with acute or convalescent COVID-19. J is TRBJ2-7 and V is TRBV5-6; perhaps TRBD2 as D (6 bases). The sequencing sample was made of peripheral blood. CDR3 nucleotide sequence: TGTGCCAGCAGCTCGGGACTTGCCCCCTTCTACGAGCAGTACTTC. It yields the protein CASSSGLAPFYEQYF.